The 2 T cell receptor beta chains listed next were all sequenced from one sample in a study of neurological immune-mediated disorders. From the 5' RACE reads, TCRdb called clonotypes with MiXCR, one entry per CDR3 protein. The data show roughly 65,000 distinct CDR3 sequences, roughly 4% seen once. The specimen was PBMCs. The receptors shown here come from a man aged 50 to 60 with multiple sclerosis.

To note about this clonotype: In this CDR3 the conserved last residue, phenylalanine or tryptophan, is missing, so a read error is likely. The gene calls are TRBV20-1 and TRBJ2-1; 9 nucleotides agree with TRBD2. Germline trimming cut 5 bases from V and 6 bases from J; bases unmatched to any gene: 8. CDR1 is DFQATT, CDR2 SNEGSKA, per germline (reference sequence). The CDR3 covers 14 residues. Written as DNA, the CDR3 is TGCAGTGCTGGCTGGCGGGGGGGCCCCAATGAGCAGTTCAAC. Translated: CSAGWRGGPNEQFN.

This clonotype showed up just a few times. The V gene is TRBV6-6, the J gene TRBJ1-6, with a weak D call TRBD1 (5 bases). The germline V gene has CDR1 MNHNY and CDR2 SVGAGI (reference sequence). The CDR3 has 19 residues. Trimming took 4 bases from V and 8 from J, leaving 27 bases between them. CDR3 region: CASSFEPFLPLGVDSPLHF. The DNA of the CDR3 is TGTGCCAGCAGTTTCGAACCTTTCCTGCCTTTGGGGGTGGATTCACCCCTCCACTTT.